These 3 T cell receptor beta chains share one sample of origin, sequenced in a study of blood T cell repertoires in COVID-19. Profiling relied on immunoSEQ multiplex PCR, and the TCRdb table lists in-frame clones only, not all of them. This table has roughly 500,000 clones, approximately 90% appearing once. The material sequenced was PBMCs or T cells enriched from blood (not recorded which). All receptors come from a woman aged 55-75 years who had recovered from COVID-19.

The J gene is TRBJ1-1, the V gene TRBV24-1; D is ambiguous. Between the trimmed V and J ends, which lost 4 bases and 1 base, there was a span of 6 bases. This CDR3 has 13 residues. CDR1 and CDR2 (germline): KGHDR, SFDVKD. The CDR3 reads CATSERENTEAFF. The CDR3 DNA sequence: TGTGCCACCAGTGAGCGGGAGAACACTGAAGCTTTCTTT.

Notes on this clone: The sample holds other DNA sequences that translate to the same CDR3. V usage is TRBV7-2 and J usage is TRBJ2-3, with 9 bases aligning to TRBD2. From germline, CDR1 is SGHTA and CDR2 FQGNSA. V was clipped by 3 bases and J by 6 bases; unmatched bases: 4. The CDR3 is made up of 14 amino acids. The CDR3 is CASSLGGGADTQYF. In DNA form, the CDR3 reads TGTGCCAGCAGCTTGGGCGGGGGGGCGGATACGCAGTATTTT.

The V and J genes are TRBV6-1 and TRBJ1-1; perhaps TRBD1 as D (6 bases). The CDR3 loop spans 14 amino acids. Between the trimmed V and J ends, which lost 2 bases and 0 bases, there was a span of 7 bases. From germline, CDR1 is MNHNS and CDR2 SASEGT. The CDR3 coding sequence is TGTGCCAGCAGTGAATACAGGGTGAACACTGAAGCTTTCTTT. It translates to CASSEYRVNTEAFF.